A selection of T cell receptor beta chains follows, all from one sample in a study of blood T cell repertoires in COVID-19. The assay was immunoSEQ multiplex PCR, and TCRdb's table has in-frame clones only and misses some. The sample lists approximately 250,000 clones; 83% were seen once. Sequences were obtained from peripheral blood. The receptors stem from a man aged 55 to 70 who had recovered from COVID-19. CDR3s include the opening cysteine and the closing phenylalanine or tryptophan. A D gene is named only where the DNA matches it firmly. Some rows mark clone size as missing; the rest say once, few, many or name a class of expanded clone.

clone size,V gene,J gene,D gene,CDR3 protein,CDR3 DNA
.,TRBV6-5,TRBJ1-1,TRBD1,CASSYGTGRGEAFF,TGTGCCAGCAGTTACGGGACAGGGCGGGGTGAAGCTTTCTTT
.,TRBV3-1/TRBV3-2,TRBJ2-7,TRBD2,CASSLAGGGPYEQYF,TGTGCCAGCAGCCTCGCGGGGGGCGGGCCCTACGAGCAGTACTTC
.,TRBV4-1,TRBJ2-3,.,CASSQKSSESTDTQYF,TGCGCCAGCAGCCAAAAGTCTAGCGAGAGCACAGATACGCAGTATTTT
few,TRBV6-5,TRBJ2-5,TRBD1,CASSFPNRQGRKTQYF,TGTGCCAGCAGTTTCCCCAATCGACAGGGTAGAAAGACCCAGTACTTC
.,TRBV6-1,TRBJ2-1,.,CASSEGGARYNEQFF,TGTGCCAGCAGTGAGGGGGGGGCGCGGTACAATGAGCAGTTCTTC
once,TRBV5-6,TRBJ2-7,TRBD1,CASSPDRVGYEQYF,TGTGCCAGCAGCCCGGACAGGGTGGGATACGAGCAGTACTTC
.,TRBV6-1,TRBJ1-5,TRBD1,CASSEAGGSHQPQHF,TGTGCCAGCAGTGAAGCAGGGGGCAGCCATCAGCCCCAGCATTTT
few,TRBV6-2/TRBV6-3,TRBJ1-1,.,CASSTRVEGEAFF,TGTGCCAGCAGTACCAGGGTGGAAGGTGAAGCTTTCTTT
.,TRBV28,TRBJ2-3,.,CASLGVDTQYF,TGTGCCAGCCTCGGGGTGGATACGCAGTATTTT
.,TRBV5-1,TRBJ1-1,TRBD1,CASSLGQGASGTEAFF,TGCGCCAGCAGCTTGGGACAGGGGGCAAGTGGTACTGAAGCTTTCTTT